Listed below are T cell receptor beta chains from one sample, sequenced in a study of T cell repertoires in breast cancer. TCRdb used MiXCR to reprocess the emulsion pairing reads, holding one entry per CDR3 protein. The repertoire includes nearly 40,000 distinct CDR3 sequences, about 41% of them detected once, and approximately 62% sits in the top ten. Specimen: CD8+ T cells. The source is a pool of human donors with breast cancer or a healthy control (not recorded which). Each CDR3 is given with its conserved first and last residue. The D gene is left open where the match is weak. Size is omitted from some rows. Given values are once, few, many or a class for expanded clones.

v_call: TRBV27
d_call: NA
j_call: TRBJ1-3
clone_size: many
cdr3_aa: CASKQHSGNTIYF
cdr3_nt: TGTGCCAGCAAACAGCACTCTGGAAACACCATATATTTT

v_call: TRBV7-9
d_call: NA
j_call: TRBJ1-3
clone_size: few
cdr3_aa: CASSLRAAGGAGNTIYF
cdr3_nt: TGTGCCAGCAGCTTGCGGGCAGCCGGAGGGGCTGGAAACACCATATATTTT

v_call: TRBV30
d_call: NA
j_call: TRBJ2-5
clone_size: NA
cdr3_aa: CAWSVIPETQYF
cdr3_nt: TGTGCCTGGAGCGTCATCCCAGAGACCCAGTACTTC

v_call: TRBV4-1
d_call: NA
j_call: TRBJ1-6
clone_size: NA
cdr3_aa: CTSSQARVGNSPLHF
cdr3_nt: TGCACCAGCAGCCAAGCGCGGGTCGGTAATTCACCCCTCCACTTT

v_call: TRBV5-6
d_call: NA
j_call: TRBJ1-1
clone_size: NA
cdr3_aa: CASSFPGRDTEAFF
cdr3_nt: TGTGCCAGCAGCTTCCCCGGGAGGGACACTGAAGCTTTCTTT

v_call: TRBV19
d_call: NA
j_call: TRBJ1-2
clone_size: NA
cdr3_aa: CASSSLFGGADYGYTF
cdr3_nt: TGTGCCAGTAGTAGCCTTTTTGGGGGGGCTGACTATGGCTACACCTTC

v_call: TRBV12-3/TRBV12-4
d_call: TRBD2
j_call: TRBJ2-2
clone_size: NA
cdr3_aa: CASSSGLAENTGELFF
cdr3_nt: TGTGCCAGCAGTTCGGGACTAGCGGAGAACACCGGGGAGCTGTTTTTT

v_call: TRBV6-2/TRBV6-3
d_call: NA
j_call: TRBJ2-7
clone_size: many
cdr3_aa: CASSDNPQKQYF
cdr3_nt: TGTGCCAGCAGTGACAATCCCCAGAAGCAGTACTTC

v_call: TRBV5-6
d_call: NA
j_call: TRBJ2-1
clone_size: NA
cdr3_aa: CASSLGSNNEQFF
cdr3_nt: TGTGCCAGCAGCTTGGGCTCGAACAATGAGCAGTTCTTC

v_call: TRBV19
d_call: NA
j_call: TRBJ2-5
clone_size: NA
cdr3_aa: CASSIPGRPQETQYF
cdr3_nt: TGTGCCAGTAGTATTCCGGGACGCCCACAAGAGACCCAGTACTTC

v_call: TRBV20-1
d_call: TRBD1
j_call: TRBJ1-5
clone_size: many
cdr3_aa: CSAWDRGGQPQHF
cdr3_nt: TGCAGTGCCTGGGACAGGGGAGGTCAGCCCCAGCATTTT

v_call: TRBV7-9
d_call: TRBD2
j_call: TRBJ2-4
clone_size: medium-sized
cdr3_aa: CASSLPGGAKNIQYF
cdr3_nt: TGTGCCAGCAGCCTACCGGGGGGTGCCAAAAACATTCAGTACTTC

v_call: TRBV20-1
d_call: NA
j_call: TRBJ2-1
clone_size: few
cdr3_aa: CSAPTTNTAEQFF
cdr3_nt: TGCAGTGCCCCAACTACGAATACCGCTGAGCAGTTCTTC

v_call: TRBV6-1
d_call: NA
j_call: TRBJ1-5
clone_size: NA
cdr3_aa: CASSEGAGADQPQHF
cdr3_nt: TGTGCCAGCAGTGAAGGTGCGGGGGCGGATCAGCCCCAGCATTTT

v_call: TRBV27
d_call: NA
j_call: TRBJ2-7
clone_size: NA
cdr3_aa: CASSFIDSYEQYF
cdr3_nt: TGTGCCAGCAGTTTTATAGACTCCTACGAGCAGTACTTC

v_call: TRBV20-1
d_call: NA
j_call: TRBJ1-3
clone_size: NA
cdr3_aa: CSAELYSGNTIYF
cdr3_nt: TGCAGTGCGGAGCTCTATTCTGGAAACACCATATATTTT

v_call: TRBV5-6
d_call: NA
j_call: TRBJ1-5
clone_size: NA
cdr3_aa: CASSLELAGGTDTQHF
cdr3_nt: TGTGCCAGCAGCTTGGAACTAGCGGGGGGCACAGATACGCAGCATTTT

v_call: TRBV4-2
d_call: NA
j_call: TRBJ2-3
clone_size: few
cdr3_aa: CASSPQGSTDTQYF
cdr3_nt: TGTGCCAGCAGTCCACAGGGCTCCACAGATACGCAGTATTTT

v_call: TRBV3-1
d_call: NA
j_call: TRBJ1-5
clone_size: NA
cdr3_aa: CASSHGENQPQHF
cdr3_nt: TGTGCCAGCAGCCACGGGGAAAATCAGCCCCAGCATTTT

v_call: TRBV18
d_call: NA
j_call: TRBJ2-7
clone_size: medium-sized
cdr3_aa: CASSPQGGREEQYF
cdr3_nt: TGTGCCAGCTCACCACAGGGGGGCCGGGAGGAGCAGTACTTC

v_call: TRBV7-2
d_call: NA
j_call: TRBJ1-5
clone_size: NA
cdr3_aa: CASSFSPDQPQHF
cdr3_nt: TGTGCCAGCAGCTTCTCACCAGATCAGCCCCAGCATTTT

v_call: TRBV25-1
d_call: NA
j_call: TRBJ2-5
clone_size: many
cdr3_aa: CASSGTAVGETQYF
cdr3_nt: TGTGCCAGCAGTGGGACAGCAGTAGGGGAGACCCAGTACTTC

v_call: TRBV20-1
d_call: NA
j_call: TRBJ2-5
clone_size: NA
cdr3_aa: CSARSGVPLETQYF
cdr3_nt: TGCAGTGCTAGGTCGGGGGTGCCTCTAGAGACCCAGTACTTC

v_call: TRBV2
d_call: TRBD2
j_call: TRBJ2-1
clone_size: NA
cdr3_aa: CANLGLSGNEQFF
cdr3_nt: TGTGCCAACCTGGGACTATCCGGCAATGAGCAGTTCTTC

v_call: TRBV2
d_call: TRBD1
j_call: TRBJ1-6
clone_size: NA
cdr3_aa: CASKGQGLPPLHF
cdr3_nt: TGTGCCAGCAAAGGACAGGGACTTCCACCCCTCCACTTT

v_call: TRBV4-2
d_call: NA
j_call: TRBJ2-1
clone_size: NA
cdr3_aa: CASSRGAEDSYNEQFF
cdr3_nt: TGTGCCAGCAGCCGCGGGGCAGAGGACTCCTACAATGAGCAGTTCTTC

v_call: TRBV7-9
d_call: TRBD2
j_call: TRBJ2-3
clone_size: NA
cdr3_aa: CASSLTSGSTDTQYF
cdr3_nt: TGTGCCAGCAGCTTAACTAGCGGGAGCACAGATACGCAGTATTTT

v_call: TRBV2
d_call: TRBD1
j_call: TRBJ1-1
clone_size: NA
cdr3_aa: CASSEQGVQNTEAFF
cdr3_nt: TGTGCCAGCAGTGAACAGGGGGTCCAGAACACTGAAGCTTTCTTT

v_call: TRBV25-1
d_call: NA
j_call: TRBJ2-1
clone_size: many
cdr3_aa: CASSAAGLGSNEQFF
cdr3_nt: TGTGCCAGCAGTGCGGCAGGGCTAGGCTCTAATGAGCAGTTCTTC

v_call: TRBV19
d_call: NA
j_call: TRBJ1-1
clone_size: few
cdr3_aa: CASSGRVSTEAFF
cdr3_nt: TGTGCCAGTAGTGGGCGGGTCTCCACTGAAGCTTTCTTT

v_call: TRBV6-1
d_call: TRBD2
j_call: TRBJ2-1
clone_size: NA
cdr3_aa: CAISEGLAGSYNEQFF
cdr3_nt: TGTGCCATCAGTGAGGGACTAGCAGGATCCTACAATGAGCAGTTCTTC

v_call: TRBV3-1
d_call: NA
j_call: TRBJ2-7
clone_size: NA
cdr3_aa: CASSQNYEQYF
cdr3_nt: TGTGCCAGCAGCCAAAATTACGAGCAGTACTTC

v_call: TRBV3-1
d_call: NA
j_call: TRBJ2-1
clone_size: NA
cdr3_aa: CASSQGSFDEQFF
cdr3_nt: TGTGCCAGCAGCCAAGGTAGTTTTGATGAGCAGTTCTTC

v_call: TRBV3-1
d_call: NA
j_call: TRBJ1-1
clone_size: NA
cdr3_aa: CASSHSTGLVEAFF
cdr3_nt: TGTGCCAGCAGCCATTCGACAGGACTCGTAGAAGCTTTCTTT

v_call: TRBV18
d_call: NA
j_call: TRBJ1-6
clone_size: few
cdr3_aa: CASSLPQHGNSPLHF
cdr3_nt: TGTGCCAGCTCACTACCTCAGCATGGCAATTCACCCCTCCACTTT

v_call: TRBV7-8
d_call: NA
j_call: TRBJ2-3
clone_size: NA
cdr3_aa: CASSLTGSTDTQYF
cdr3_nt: TGTGCCAGCAGCTTAACGGGAAGCACAGATACGCAGTATTTT

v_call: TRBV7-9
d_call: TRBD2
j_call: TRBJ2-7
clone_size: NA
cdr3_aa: CASSPIGGSSSYEQYF
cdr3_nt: TGTGCCAGCAGCCCCATAGGCGGGAGTAGCTCCTACGAGCAGTACTTC

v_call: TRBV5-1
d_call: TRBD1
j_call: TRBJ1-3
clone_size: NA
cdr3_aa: CASSRNRGTPGNTIYF
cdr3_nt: TGCGCCAGCAGCCGGAACAGGGGAACTCCTGGAAACACCATATATTTT

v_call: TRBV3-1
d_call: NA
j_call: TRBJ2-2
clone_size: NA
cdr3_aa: CASRYGPGELFF
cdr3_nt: TGTGCCAGCAGGTACGGACCGGGGGAGCTGTTTTTT

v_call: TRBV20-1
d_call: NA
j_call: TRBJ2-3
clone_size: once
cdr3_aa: CSARSVSSTDTQYF
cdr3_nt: TGCAGTGCTAGAAGTGTTAGCAGCACAGATACGCAGTATTTT

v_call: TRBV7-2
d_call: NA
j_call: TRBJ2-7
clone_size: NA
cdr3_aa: CASSLGTSYYEQYF
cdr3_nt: TGTGCCAGCAGCTTAGGGACTTCCTACTACGAGCAGTACTTC

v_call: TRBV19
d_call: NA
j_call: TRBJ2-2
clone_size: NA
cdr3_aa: CASMRLNTGEPFF
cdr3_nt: TGTGCCAGTATGAGGCTGAACACCGGGGAGCCGTTTTTT

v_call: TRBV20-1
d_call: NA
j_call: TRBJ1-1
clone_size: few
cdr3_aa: CSAREPRAGNTEAFF
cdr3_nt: TGCAGTGCTAGAGAACCTAGGGCAGGGAACACTGAAGCTTTCTTT

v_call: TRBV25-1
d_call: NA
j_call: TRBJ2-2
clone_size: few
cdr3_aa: CASSENAYTGELFF
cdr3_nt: TGTGCCAGCAGTGAGAACGCGTACACCGGGGAGCTGTTTTTT

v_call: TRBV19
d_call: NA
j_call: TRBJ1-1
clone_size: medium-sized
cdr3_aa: CASSMTSMNTEAFF
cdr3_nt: TGTGCCAGTAGTATGACATCAATGAACACTGAAGCTTTCTTT

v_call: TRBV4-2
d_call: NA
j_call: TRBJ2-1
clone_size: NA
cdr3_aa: CASSRATGTQGNEQFF
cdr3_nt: TGTGCCAGCAGCCGCGCCACTGGGACTCAAGGGAATGAGCAGTTCTTC

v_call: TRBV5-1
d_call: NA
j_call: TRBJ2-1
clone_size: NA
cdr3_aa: CASSAIRQTGYPPDEQFF
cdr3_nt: TGCGCCAGCAGCGCCATCAGGCAAACAGGGTATCCACCCGATGAGCAGTTCTTC

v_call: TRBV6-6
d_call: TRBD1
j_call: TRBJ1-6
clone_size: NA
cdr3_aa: CVSSYSRTGNNSPLHF
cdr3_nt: TGTGTTAGCAGTTACTCGAGGACAGGGAATAATTCACCCCTCCACTTT

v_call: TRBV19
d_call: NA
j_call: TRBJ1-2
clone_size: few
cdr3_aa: CASSIGRGGYGYTF
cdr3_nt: TGTGCCAGTAGTATTGGCCGTGGCGGCTATGGCTACACCTTC

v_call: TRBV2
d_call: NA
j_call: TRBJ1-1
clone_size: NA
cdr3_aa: CASSAGTFTEAFF
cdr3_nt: TGTGCCAGCAGTGCTGGGACTTTCACTGAAGCTTTCTTT